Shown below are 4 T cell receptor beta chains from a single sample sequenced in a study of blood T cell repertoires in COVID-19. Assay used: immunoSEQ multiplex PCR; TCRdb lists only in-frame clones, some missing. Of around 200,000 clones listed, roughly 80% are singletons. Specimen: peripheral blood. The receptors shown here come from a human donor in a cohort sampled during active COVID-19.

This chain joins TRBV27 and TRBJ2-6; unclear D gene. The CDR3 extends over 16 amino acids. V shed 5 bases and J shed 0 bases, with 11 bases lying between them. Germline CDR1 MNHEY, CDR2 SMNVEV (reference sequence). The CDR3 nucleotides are TGTGCCAGCAGTCCGAGGTCGGACTCTGGGGCCAACGTCCTGACTTTC. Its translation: CASSPRSDSGANVLTF.

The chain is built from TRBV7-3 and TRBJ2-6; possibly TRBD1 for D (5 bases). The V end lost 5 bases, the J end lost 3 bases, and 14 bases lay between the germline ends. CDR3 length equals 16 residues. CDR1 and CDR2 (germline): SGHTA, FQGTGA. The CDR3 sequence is CASSAPGAGGANVLTF. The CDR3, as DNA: TGTGCCAGCAGCGCACCTGGGGCTGGTGGGGCCAACGTCCTGACTTTC.

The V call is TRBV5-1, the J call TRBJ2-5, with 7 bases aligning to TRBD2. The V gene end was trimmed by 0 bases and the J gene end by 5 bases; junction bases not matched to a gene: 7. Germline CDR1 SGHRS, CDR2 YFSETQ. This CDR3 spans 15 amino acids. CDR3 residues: CASSLGSGDVETQYF. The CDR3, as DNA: TGCGCCAGCAGCTTGGGGAGCGGGGACGTGGAGACCCAGTACTTC.

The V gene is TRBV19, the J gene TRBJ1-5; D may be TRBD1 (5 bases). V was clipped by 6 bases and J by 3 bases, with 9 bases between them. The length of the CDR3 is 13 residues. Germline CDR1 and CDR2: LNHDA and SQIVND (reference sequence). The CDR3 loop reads CASSRGVNQPQHF. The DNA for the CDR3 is TGTGCCAGTAGCCGGGGGGTCAATCAGCCCCAGCATTTT.